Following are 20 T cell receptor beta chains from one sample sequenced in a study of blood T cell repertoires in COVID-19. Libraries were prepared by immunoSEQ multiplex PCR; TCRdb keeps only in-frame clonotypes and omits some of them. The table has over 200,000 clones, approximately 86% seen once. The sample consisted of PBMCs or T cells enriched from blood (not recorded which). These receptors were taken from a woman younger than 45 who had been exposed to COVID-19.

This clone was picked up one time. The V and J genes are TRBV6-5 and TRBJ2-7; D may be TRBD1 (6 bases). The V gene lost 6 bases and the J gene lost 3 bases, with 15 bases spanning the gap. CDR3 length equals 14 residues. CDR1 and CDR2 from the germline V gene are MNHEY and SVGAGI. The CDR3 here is CASRIGQQLYEQYF. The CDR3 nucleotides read TGTGCCAGCAGAATAGGACAGCAACTCTACGAGCAGTACTTC.

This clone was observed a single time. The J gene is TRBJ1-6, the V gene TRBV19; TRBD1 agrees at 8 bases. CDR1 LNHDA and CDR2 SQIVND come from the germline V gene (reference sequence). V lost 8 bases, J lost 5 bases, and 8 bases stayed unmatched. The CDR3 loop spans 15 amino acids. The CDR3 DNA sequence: TGTGCCAGTCGTCTCGACAGGGGTAATAATTCACCCCTCCACTTT. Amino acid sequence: CASRLDRGNNSPLHF.

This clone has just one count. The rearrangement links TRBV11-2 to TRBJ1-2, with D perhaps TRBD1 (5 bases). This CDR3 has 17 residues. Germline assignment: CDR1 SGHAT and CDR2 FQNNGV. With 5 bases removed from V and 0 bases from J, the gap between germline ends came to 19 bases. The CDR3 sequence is CASSNRDSYEANYGYTF. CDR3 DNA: TGTGCCAGCAGCAACCGGGACTCCTATGAAGCTAACTATGGCTACACCTTC.

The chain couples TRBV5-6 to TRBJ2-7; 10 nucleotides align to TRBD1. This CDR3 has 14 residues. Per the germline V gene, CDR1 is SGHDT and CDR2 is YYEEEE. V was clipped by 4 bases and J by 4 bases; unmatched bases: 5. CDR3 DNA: TGTGCCAGCAGCAAAGGGACAGGGGAATACGAGCAGTACTTC. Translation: CASSKGTGEYEQYF.

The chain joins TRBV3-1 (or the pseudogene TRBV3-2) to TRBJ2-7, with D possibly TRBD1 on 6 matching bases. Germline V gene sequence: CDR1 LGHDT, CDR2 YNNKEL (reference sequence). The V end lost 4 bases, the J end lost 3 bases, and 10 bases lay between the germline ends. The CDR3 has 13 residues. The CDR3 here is CASSRGHDYEQYF. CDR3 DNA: TGTGCCAGCAGCCGGGGACATGACTACGAGCAGTACTTC.

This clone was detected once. CDR3 sequence: CASGLQGNSPLHF. The CDR3 region has the DNA TGTGCTAGTGGTTTACAGGGTAATTCACCCCTCCACTTT. The chain carries TRBV12-5 and TRBJ1-6; TRBD1 is a possible D gene (6 bases). The CDR3 is made up of 13 amino acids. V was clipped by 3 bases and J by 6 bases, with 6 bases between them. Germline assignment: CDR1 LGHNT and CDR2 FRNRAP. The full variable domain, in which reference TRBV12-5 and TRBJ1-6 provide the parts outside the CDR3, is DARVTQTPRHKVTEMGQEVTMRCQPILGHNTVFWYRQTMMQGLELLAYFRNRAPLDDSGMPKDRFSAEMPDATLATLKIQPSEPRDSAVYFCASGLQGNSPLHFGNGTRLTVT.

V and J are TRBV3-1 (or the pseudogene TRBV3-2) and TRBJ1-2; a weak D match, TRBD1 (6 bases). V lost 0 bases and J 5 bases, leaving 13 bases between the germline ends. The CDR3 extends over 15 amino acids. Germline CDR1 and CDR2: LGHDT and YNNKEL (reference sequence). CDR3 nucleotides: TGTGCCAGCAGCCAAGAAGCAGGGAGGGGGTATGGCTACACCTTC. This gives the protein CASSQEAGRGYGYTF.

The CDR3 DNA reads as TGTGCCAGCGGACAGGGGGCCATCGGGACCTTC. It specifies CASGQGAIGTF. This sequence joins TRBV11-3 and TRBJ1-2; 11 bases fit TRBD1. CDR1 is SGHNT, CDR2 YENEEA, per germline. The CDR3 sequence is 11 residues long. Trimming at V came to 8 bases and at J to 14 bases, leaving 7 bases not matched to a gene.

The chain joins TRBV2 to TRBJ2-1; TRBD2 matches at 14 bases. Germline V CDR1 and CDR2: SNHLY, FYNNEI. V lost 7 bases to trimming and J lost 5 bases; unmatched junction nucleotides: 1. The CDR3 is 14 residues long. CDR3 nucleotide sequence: TGTGCCAGCACGGGACTAGCGGGGGACAATGAGCAGTTCTTC. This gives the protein CASTGLAGDNEQFF.

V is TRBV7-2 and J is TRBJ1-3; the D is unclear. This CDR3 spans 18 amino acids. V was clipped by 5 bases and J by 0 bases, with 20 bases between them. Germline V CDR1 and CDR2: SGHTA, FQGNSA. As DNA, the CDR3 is TGTGCCAGCAGCCCAACCCCCCGGGTGGGGAGCTCTGGAAACACCATATATTTT. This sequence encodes CASSPTPRVGSSGNTIYF. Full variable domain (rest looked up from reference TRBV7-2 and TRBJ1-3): GAGVSQSPSNKVTEKGKDVELRCDPISGHTALYWYRQSLGQGLEFLIYFQGNSAPDKSGLPSDRFSAERTGGSVSTLTIQRTQQEDSAVYLCASSPTPRVGSSGNTIYFGEGSWLTVV.

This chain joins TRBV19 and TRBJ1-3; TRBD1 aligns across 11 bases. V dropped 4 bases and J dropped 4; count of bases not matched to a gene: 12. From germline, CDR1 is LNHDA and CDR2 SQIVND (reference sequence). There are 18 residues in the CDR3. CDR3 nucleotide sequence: TGTGCCAGTAGTAGAGGACAGGGGGCGGCTTCTTCCGGAAACACCATATATTTT. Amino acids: CASSRGQGAASSGNTIYF.

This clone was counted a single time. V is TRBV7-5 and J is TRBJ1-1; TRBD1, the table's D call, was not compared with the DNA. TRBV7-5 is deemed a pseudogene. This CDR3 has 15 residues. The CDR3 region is CARSLAARGFTEAFF. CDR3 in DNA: TGTGCCAGAAGCTTAGCAGCCAGGGGTTTTACTGAAGCTTTCTTT.

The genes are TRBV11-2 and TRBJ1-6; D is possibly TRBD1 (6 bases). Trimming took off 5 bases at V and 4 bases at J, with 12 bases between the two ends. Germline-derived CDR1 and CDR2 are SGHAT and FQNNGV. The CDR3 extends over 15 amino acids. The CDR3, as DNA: TGTGCCAGCAGCGCCGGGGGGCAGTATAATTCACCCCTCCACTTT. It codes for CASSAGGQYNSPLHF. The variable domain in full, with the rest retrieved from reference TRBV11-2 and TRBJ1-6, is EAGVAQSPRYKIIEKRQSVAFWCNPISGHATLYWYQQILGQGPKLLIQFQNNGVVDDSQLPKDRFSAERLKGVDSTLKIQPAKLEDSAVYLCASSAGGQYNSPLHFGNGTRLTVT.

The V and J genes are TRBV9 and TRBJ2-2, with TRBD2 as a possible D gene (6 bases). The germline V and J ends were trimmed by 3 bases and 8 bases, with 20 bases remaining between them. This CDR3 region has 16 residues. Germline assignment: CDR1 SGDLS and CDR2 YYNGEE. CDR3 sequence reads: CASSASPGESWGELFF. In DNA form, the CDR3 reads TGTGCCAGCAGCGCCAGCCCGGGGGAGTCTTGGGGGGAGCTGTTTTTT.

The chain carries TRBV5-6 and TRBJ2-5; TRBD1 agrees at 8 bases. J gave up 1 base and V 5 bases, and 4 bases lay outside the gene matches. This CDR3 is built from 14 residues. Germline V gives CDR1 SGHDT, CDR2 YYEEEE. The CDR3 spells CASSPQGAQETQYF. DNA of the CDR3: TGTGCCAGCAGTCCTCAGGGGGCCCAAGAGACCCAGTACTTC.

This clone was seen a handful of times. The CDR3 reads CATRGQVNTEAFF. CDR3 bases: TGTGCCACCCGGGGACAGGTGAACACTGAAGCTTTCTTT. The J gene is TRBJ1-1, the V gene TRBV24-1; TRBD1 matches at 8 bases. The CDR3 runs to 13 residues. Germline CDR1 KGHDR, CDR2 SFDVKD. V was clipped by 9 bases and J by 0 bases; unmatched bases: 2.

Here the CDR3 reads CASSPPTGSNTGELFF. The CDR3 nucleotides read TGTGCCAGCTCACCACCGACAGGATCGAACACCGGGGAGCTGTTTTTT. The V and J genes are TRBV18 and TRBJ2-2, with TRBD1 as a possible D gene (6 bases). CDR1 is KGHSH, CDR2 LQKENI, per germline. The CDR3 consists of 16 residues. V lost 0 bases and J 0 bases, leaving 8 bases between the germline ends.

The CDR3 DNA sequence: TGTGCCAGCATGGGACTAGCGGGGCCAAACACAGATACGCAGTATTTT. It yields the protein CASMGLAGPNTDTQYF. The chain carries TRBV27 and TRBJ2-3, with 13 nucleotides matching TRBD2. The ends lost 7 bases at V and 2 bases at J; junction bases unmatched: 6. In germline, CDR1 is MNHEY, CDR2 SMNVEV (reference sequence). The CDR3 runs to 16 residues.

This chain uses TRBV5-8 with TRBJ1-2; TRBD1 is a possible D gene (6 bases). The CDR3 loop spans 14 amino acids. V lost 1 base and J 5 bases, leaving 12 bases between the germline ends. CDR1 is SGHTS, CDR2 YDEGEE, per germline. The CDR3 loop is CASSLYGQTYGYTF. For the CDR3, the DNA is TGTGCCAGCAGCTTGTATGGACAGACGTATGGCTACACCTTC.

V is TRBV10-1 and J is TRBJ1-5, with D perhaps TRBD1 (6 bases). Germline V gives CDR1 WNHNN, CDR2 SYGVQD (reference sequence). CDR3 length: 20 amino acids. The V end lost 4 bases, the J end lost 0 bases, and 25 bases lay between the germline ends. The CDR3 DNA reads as TGCGCCAGCAGTGGGGGGCTCCCGGGCCGCTCGTATCGTAGCAATCAGCCCCAGCATTTT. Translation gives CASSGGLPGRSYRSNQPQHF.